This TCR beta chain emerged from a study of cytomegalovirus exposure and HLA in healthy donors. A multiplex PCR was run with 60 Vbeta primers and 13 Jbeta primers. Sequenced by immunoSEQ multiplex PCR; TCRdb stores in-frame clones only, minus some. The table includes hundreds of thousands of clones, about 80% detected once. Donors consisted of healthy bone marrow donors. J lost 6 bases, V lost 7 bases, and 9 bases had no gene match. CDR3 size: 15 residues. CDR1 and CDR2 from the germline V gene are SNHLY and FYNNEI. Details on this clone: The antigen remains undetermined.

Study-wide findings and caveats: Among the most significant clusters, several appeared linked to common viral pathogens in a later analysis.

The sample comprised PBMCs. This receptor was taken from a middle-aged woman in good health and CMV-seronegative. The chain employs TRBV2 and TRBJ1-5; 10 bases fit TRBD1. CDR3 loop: CASKRQGASGQPQHF. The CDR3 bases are TGTGCCAGCAAGCGACAGGGGGCATCGGGTCAGCCCCAGCATTTT.